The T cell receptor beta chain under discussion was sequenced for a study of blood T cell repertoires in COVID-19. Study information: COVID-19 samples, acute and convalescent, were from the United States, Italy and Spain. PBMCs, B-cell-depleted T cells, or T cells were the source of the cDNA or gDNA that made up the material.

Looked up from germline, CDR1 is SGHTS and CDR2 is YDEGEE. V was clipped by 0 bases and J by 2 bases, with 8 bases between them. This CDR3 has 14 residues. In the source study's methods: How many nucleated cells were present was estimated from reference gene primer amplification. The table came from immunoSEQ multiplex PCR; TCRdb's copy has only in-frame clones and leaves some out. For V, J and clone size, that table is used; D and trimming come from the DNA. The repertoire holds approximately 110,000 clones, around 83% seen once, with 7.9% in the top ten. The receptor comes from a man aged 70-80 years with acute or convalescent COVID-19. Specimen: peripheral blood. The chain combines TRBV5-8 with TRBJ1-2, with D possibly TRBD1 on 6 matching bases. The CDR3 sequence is CASSLDQGNYGYTF. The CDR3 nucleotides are TGTGCCAGCAGCTTGGATCAGGGGAACTATGGCTACACCTTC.